This T cell receptor (beta chain) was recorded in a study of T cells in Graves' hyperthyroidism and ophthalmopathy. This clonotype was counted many times. No antigen is known for it. Study-wide findings and caveats: Among thyroid clonotypes expanded above 0.001, most also appeared in blood. Stable hyperthyroidism was told apart from ophthalmopathy by a model built on 13 V-J features. Progression to ophthalmopathy was predicted a median of roughly 6.6 months early.

Template material for amplifying TCR beta CDR3 regions consisted of RNA transcripts. The TCR CDR3 was amplified in a first-round RT-PCR using the HTBI primer set. One entry per CDR3 protein results from TCRdb running MiXCR on the multiplex PCR reads. The profile shows a few hundred thousand distinct CDR3 sequences, around 42% of them singletons. The CDR3 is made up of 15 amino acids. V dropped 5 bases and J dropped 0; count of bases not matched to a gene: 6. Germline CDR1 reads SGHTA; CDR2 reads FQGNSA. Sequenced input: peripheral blood or thyroid tissue (not recorded which). The chain links TRBV7-2 to TRBJ1-1; 7 bases fit TRBD1. This receptor was identified in an adult woman with Graves' disease, either hyperthyroidism or ophthalmopathy (not recorded which). The CDR3 coding sequence is TGTGCCAGCAGCGCGACAGGGACAATGAACACTGAAGCTTTCTTT. It specifies CASSATGTMNTEAFF. The complete variable domain, with remaining parts taken from reference TRBV7-2 and TRBJ1-1, reads GAGVSQSPSNKVTEKGKDVELRCDPISGHTALYWYRQSLGQGLEFLIYFQGNSAPDKSGLPSDRFSAERTGGSVSTLTIQRTQQEDSAVYLCASSATGTMNTEAFFGQGTRLTVV.